This TCR beta chain was observed in a study of STAT5B mutations in CD4+ large granular lymphocyte leukemia. Regarding the study as a whole: Main leukemic clonotypes were patient-specific, but 25% appeared at low frequency elsewhere. Compared with healthy controls (2/35), patient top clones favored TRBV06 (8/27). CD4-sorted patient repertoires seemed more clonal than healthy CD4+ repertoires.

In the original analysis: A productive frequency of 2.59 x 10-5 was the lowest detectable. The repertoire was sequenced with immunoSEQ multiplex PCR; TCRdb's copy has only in-frame clones and lacks some. V and J calls and clone size are copied from that table; D and trimming were computed from the DNA. Here the sample spans tens of thousands of clones, roughly 75% being singletons. Germline lookup yields CDR1 LNHDA and CDR2 SQIVND (reference sequence). Trimming left V 9 bases short and J 0 bases short, with 14 bases between. The CDR3 spans 14 residues. This clone was detected only a few times. No antigen is known for it.

The rearrangement joins TRBV19 to TRBJ1-1; a weak D match, TRBD1 (5 bases). The sequenced sample consisted of CD4+ T cells from blood buffy coats. This TCR was recovered from a human donor in good health. The CDR3 DNA follows: TGTGCCAGCAGGGACGGTCCCATGAACACTGAAGCTTTCTTT. This sequence encodes CASRDGPMNTEAFF.